Here is one T cell receptor beta chain with its context. This clonotype was observed a few times. This receptor's antigen is unknown. Base qualities are missing; no much larger clone stands one base away. Measured from the cysteine to the phenylalanine, the CDR3 is 15 residues long. CDR3 DNA only is kept here, 45 bases in frame from base 1. Sequences SQVTM (CDR1) and ANQGSEA (CDR2) are obtained from the germline V gene. Unmatched junction bases come to 9, with V trimmed by 4 bases and J by 2 bases. Ophthalmopathy patients had moderately to severely active disease, Clinical Activity Score of at least 3, NOSPECS grade of at least 4, and duration under 3 months. Any patient with an uncontrolled infection, another autoimmune disease, pregnancy or lactation was excluded. Diagnoses were based on clinical symptoms, serum thyroxine and TRAb, thyroid ultrasound and orbital computed tomography. PBMCs were isolated from about 10 ml of fresh peripheral blood by Ficoll-Paque density gradient centrifugation. Total RNA was extracted with Trizol reagent, and quality was checked on an Agilent 2100 Bioanalyzer.

This sample was taken from a study of T cells in Graves' hyperthyroidism and ophthalmopathy (dated by TCRdb to about 2019). For context, the study as a whole: Peripheral blood samples were taken at the time of initial diagnosis, prior to any treatment. In several Graves' hyperthyroidism patients, the study also compared T-cell repertoires from thyroid tissue with T-cell repertoires from blood. Prospective prediction of ophthalmopathy was tested in an independent validation cohort consisting of about 20 hyperthyroidism patients and some 17 patients who later progressed to ophthalmopathy. To identify distinguishing TCR V-J signatures, a discovery cohort of 95 to 100 patients was used, comprising 43 with Graves' ophthalmopathy and approximately 58 with stable Graves' hyperthyroidism. The 100 or so discovery patients were divided at random into training and test sets in a 7:3 ratio. Following sampling, methimazole starting at 30 mg daily was given to hyperthyroidism patients, and high-dose intravenous methylprednisolone was given to ophthalmopathy patients. According to the paper, TCR Vbeta CDR3 sequencing was carried out on some 140 peripheral blood samples, which came from fewer than 50 ophthalmopathy, around 75 hyperthyroidism and around 17 progressor patients.

TCR beta CDR3 regions were amplified from RNA transcripts. For the first round of RT-PCR on the TCR CDR3, the HTBI primer set was used together with the Qiagen OneStep RT-PCR kit. A second multiplex PCR round built the libraries, followed by size selection and purification. Sequencing of the libraries was done on an Illumina HiSeq2000 using paired-end 100 bp reads. As for how the authors treated the data: Raw data were processed with SOAPnuke, discarding reads with adapters, uncalled bases, mean Phred below 15, or no exact constant-primer or identifier match. High-quality paired reads were merged with COPE v1.2.5, and unique nucleotide sequences were defined as clonotypes. MiTCR v1.1 was used to align clonotypes to the IMGT TRBV, TRBD and TRBJ reference segments. Only V-J combinations with frequency above 0.0001, covering 99% to 99.2% of repertoires, were analysed. The TCS score was defined as the ratio of F50 (clonal expansion) to E x V (chaos), calculated using BLOSUM62-based TCRdist between CDR3 peptides within each V-J. Welch's t-statistics and random forest reduced 514 V-J features to around 14, which were used in a naive Bayes classifier (R e1071). Using fastp at Q25 and MiXCR, TCRdb reprocessed the public reads and kept productive beta chains. Records with the same CDR3 protein are collapsed into one entry carrying the most frequent genes and DNA. TCRdb, not the authors, supplied the V and J calls. The sample contains approximately 530,000 distinct CDR3 sequences, just under 20% of them found a single time. The ten largest clonotypes hold 47% of the sample.

The paper as a whole reports these results and caveats: Sample size was not statistically predetermined, and investigators were not blinded to group allocation. A 13 V-J signature model separated ophthalmopathy from stable hyperthyroidism, with over 85% sensitivity and 81% to 83% specificity in cross-validation and 80%/75% in testing. Most expanded thyroid clonotypes (frequency above 0.001) were also detected in blood, suggesting blood repertoires may reflect thyroid immune responses. In validation, progression to ophthalmopathy was predicted by the model with around 70% sensitivity and 72.22% specificity, a median of approximately 6.5 months before onset.

This TCR was recovered from a man in his forties with Graves' ophthalmopathy. The sequencing sample was made of blood. The sequence joins TRBV29-1 to TRBJ2-7; 9 of the junction bases match TRBD1. The CDR3: CSVVLGRDRAYEQYF. DNA sequence: TGCAGCGTTGTGTTGGGGAGGGACAGGGCCTACGAGCAGTACTTC.